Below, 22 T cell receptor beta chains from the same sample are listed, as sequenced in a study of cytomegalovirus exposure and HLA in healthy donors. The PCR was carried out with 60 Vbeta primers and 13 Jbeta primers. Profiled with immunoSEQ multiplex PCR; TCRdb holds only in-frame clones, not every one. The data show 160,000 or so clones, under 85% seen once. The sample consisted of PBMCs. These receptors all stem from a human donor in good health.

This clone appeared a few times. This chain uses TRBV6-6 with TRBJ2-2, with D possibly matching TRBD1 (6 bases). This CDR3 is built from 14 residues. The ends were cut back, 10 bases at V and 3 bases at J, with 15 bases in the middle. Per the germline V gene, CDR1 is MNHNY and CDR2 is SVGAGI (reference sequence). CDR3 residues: CAIRGDTYTGELFF. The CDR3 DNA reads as TGTGCCATCCGAGGGGACACCTACACCGGGGAGCTGTTTTTT.

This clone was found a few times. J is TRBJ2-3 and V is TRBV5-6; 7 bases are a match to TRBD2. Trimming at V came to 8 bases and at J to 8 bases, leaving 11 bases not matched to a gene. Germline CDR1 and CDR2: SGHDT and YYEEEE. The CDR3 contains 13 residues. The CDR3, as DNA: TGTGCCAGTCGCTTCCCGGGGGGAGGTACGCAGTATTTT. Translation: CASRFPGGGTQYF.

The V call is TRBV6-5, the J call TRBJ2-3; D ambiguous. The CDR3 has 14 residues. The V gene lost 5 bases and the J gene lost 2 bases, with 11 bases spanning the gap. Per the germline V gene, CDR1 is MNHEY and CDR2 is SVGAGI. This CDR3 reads CASSRTTDTDTQYF. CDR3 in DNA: TGTGCCAGCAGTAGAACTACCGACACAGATACGCAGTATTTT.

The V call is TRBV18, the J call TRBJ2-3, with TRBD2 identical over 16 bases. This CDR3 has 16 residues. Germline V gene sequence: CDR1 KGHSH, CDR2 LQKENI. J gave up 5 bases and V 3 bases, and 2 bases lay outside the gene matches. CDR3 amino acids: CASSPGLAGGRDTQYF. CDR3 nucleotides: TGTGCCAGCTCACCGGGACTAGCGGGGGGGAGAGATACGCAGTATTTT. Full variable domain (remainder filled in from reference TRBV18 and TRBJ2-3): NAGVMQNPRHLVRRRGQEARLRCSPMKGHSHVYWYRQLPEEGLKFMVYLQKENIIDESGMPKERFSAEFPKEGPSILRIQQVVRGDSAAYFCASSPGLAGGRDTQYFGPGTRLTVL.

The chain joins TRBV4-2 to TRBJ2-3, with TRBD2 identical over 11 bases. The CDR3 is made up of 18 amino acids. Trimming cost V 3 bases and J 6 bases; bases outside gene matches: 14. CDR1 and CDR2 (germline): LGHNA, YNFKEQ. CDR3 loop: CASSQPPYGASGGDTQYF. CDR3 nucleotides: TGTGCCAGCAGCCAGCCCCCGTACGGGGCTAGCGGGGGGGATACGCAGTATTTT.

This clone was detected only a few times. The CDR3 is CASSAGTAYEQYF. The CDR3 bases are TGCGCCAGCAGTGCTGGGACAGCTTACGAGCAGTACTTC. The chain combines TRBV10-1 with TRBJ2-7; 7 positions match TRBD1. Germline V gives CDR1 WNHNN, CDR2 SYGVQD (reference sequence). V lost 4 bases, J lost 4 bases, and 4 bases stayed unmatched. There are 13 residues in the CDR3.

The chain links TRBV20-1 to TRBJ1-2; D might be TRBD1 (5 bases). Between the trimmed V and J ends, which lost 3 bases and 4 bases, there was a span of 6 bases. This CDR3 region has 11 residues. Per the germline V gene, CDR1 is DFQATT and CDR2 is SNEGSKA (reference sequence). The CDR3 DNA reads TGCAGTGCTAGTACAGGCTATGGCTACACCTTC. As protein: CSASTGYGYTF.

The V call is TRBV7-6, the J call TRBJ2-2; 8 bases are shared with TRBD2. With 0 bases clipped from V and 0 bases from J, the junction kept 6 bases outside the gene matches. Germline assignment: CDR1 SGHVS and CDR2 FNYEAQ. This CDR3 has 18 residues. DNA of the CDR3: TGTGCCAGCAGCTTAGCGCAGGTAGCGGGGACGAACACCGGGGAGCTGTTTTTT. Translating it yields CASSLAQVAGTNTGELFF.

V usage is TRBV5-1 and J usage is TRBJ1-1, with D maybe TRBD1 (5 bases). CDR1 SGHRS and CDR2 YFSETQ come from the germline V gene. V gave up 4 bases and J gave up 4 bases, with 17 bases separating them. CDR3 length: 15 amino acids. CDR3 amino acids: CASSGETGGTTEAFF. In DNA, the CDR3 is TGCGCCAGCAGCGGAGAGACGGGCGGGACCACTGAAGCTTTCTTT.

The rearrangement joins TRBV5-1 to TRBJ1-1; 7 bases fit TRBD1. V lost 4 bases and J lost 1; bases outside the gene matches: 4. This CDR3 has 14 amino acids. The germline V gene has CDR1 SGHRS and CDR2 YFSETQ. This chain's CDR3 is CASSLSGGNTEAFF. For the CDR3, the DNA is TGCGCCAGCAGCCTCTCAGGGGGGAACACTGAAGCTTTCTTT.

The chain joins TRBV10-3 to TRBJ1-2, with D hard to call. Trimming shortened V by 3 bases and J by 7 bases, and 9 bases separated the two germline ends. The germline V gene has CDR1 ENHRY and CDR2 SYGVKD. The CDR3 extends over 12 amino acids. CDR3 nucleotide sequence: TGTGCCATCAGTGATGACAAACCTGGCTACACCTTC. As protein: CAISDDKPGYTF.

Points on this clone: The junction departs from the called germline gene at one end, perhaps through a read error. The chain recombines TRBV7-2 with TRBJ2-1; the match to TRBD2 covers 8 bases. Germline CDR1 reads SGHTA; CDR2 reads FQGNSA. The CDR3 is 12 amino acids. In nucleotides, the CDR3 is TGTGCCAGCAGCTATAACGGGGGGGCCCCGGTCTTC. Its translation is CASSYNGGAPVF.

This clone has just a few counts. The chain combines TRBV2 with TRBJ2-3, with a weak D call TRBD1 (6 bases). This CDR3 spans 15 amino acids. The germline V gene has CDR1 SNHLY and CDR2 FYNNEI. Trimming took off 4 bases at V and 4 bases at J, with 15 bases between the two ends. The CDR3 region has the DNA TGTGCCAGCAGTGTCCCGACAGGAACAGCAGATACGCAGTATTTT. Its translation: CASSVPTGTADTQYF. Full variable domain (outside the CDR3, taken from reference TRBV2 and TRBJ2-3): EPEVTQTPSHQVTQMGQEVILRCVPISNHLYFYWYRQILGQKVEFLVSFYNNEISEKSEIFDDQFSVERPDGSNFTLKIRSTKLEDSAMYFCASSVPTGTADTQYFGPGTRLTVL.

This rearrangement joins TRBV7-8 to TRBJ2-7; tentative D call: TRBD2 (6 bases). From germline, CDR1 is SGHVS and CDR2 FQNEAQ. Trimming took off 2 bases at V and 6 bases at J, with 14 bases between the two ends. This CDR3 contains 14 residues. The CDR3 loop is CASSLSRGSSEQYF. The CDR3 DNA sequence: TGTGCCAGCAGCTTAAGCCGGGGGTCGAGCGAGCAGTACTTC.

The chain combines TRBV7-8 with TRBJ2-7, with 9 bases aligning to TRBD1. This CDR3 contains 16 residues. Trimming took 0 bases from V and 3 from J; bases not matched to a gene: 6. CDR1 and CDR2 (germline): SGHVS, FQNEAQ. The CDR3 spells CASSLAWGQGSYEQYF. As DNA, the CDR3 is TGTGCCAGCAGCTTAGCTTGGGGACAGGGAAGCTACGAGCAGTACTTC.

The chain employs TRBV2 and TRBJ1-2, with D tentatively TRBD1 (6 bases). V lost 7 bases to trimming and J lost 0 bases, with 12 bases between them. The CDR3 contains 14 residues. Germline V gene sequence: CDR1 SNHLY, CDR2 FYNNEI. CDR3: CASIMDRANYGYTF. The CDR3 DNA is TGTGCCAGCATCATGGACAGAGCTAACTATGGCTACACCTTC.

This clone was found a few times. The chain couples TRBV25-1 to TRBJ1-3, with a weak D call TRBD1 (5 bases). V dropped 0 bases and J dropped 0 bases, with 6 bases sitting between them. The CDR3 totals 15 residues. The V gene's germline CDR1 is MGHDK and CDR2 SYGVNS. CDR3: CASSEYGGSGNTIYF. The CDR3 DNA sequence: TGTGCCAGCAGTGAATACGGGGGCTCTGGAAACACCATATATTTT.

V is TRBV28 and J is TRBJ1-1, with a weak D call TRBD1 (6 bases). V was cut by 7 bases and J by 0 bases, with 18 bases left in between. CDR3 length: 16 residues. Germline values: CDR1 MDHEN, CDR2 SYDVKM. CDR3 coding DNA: TGTGCCAGCAAACCCCGAATGACAGGCCTGAACACTGAAGCTTTCTTT. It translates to CASKPRMTGLNTEAFF.

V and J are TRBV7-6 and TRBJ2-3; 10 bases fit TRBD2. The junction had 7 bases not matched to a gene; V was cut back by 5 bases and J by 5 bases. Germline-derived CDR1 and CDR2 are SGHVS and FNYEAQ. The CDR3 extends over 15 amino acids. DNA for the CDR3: TGTGCCAGCAGCGATATAGCGGGGGGAAAAGATACGCAGTATTTT. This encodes CASSDIAGGKDTQYF. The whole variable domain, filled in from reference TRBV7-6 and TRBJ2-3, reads GAGVSQSPRYKVTKRGQDVALRCDPISGHVSLYWYRQALGQGPEFLTYFNYEAQQDKSGLPNDRFSAERPEGSISTLTIQRTEQRDSAMYRCASSDIAGGKDTQYFGPGTRLTVL.

The CDR3 coding sequence is TGTGCCAGCAAACCCTTAGGGGGTGAGAACACTGAAGCTTTCTTT. It yields the protein CASKPLGGENTEAFF. The chain combines TRBV7-9 with TRBJ1-1; D possibly corresponds to TRBD1 (6 bases). The CDR3 is 15 residues long. Germline V gene sequence: CDR1 SEHNR, CDR2 FQNEAQ (reference sequence). Between the trimmed V and J ends, which lost 7 bases and 1 base, there was a span of 16 bases.

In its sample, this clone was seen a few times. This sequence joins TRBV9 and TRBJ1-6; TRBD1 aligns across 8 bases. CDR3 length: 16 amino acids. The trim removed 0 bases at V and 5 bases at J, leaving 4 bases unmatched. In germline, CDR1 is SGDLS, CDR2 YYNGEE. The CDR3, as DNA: TGTGCCAGCAGCGTAGCAGGGGGCCTACATAATTCACCCCTCCACTTT. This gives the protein CASSVAGGLHNSPLHF.

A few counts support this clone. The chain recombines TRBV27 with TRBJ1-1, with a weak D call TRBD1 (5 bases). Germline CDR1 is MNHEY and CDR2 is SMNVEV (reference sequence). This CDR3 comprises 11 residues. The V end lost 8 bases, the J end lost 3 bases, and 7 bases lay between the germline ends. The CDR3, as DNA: TGTGCCAGCGCAGGGTACACTGAAGCTTTCTTT. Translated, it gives CASAGYTEAFF.